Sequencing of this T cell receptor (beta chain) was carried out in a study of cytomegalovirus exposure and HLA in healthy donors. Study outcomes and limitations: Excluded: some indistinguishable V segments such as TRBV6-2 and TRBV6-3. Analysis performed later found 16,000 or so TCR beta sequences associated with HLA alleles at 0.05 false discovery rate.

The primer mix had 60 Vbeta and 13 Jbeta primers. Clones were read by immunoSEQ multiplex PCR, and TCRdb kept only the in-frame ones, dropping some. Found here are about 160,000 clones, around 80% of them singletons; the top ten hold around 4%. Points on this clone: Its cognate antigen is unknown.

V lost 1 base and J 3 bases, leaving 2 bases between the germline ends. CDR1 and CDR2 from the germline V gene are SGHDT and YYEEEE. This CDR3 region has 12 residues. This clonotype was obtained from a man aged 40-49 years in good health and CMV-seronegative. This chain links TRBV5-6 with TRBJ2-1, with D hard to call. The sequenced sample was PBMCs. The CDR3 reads CASSLYYNEQFF. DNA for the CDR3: TGTGCCAGCAGCTTGTACTACAATGAGCAGTTCTTC. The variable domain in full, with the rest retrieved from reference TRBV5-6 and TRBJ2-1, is DAGVTQSPTHLIKTRGQQVTLRCSPKSGHDTVSWYQQALGQGPQFIFQYYEEEERQRGNFPDRFSGHQFPNYSSELNVNALLLGDSALYLCASSLYYNEQFFGPGTRLTVL.